The T cell receptor beta chain described here comes from a study of CD8 T cells in Susac syndrome. The V and J ends lost 2 bases and 1 base respectively, with 11 bases between them. The CDR3 is made up of 15 amino acids. Reverse transcription of roughly 0.45 to 1 ug RNA used random hexamers. MiXCR, applied by TCRdb to the immunoSEQ multiplex PCR reads, yields one record per CDR3 protein. The data show approximately 270,000 distinct CDR3 sequences, around 93% seen once. V and J are TRBV12-3 or TRBV12-4 and TRBJ1-1, with D tentatively TRBD1 (5 bases). The sequenced material came from CD4+ T cells from PBMCs. This clonotype originated in a human donor with multiple sclerosis. The CDR3 coding sequence is TGTGCCAGCAGTTTAATCTCAGGGCCGAACACTGAAGCTTTCTTT. It specifies CASSLISGPNTEAFF.